A single sample is the source of the 24 T cell receptor beta chains below, sequenced in a study of blood T cell repertoires in COVID-19. TCRdb's table, derived via immunoSEQ multiplex PCR, lists solely in-frame clones and lacks some. The data show a few hundred thousand clones, approximately 86% seen once. The sequenced sample was peripheral blood. The receptors were sampled from a woman aged 50 to 60 with COVID-19, enrolled during active disease.

The rearrangement links TRBV29-1 to TRBJ1-1; D is uncertain. This CDR3 is built from 14 residues. CDR1 and CDR2 from the germline V gene are SQVTM and ANQGSEA. Trimming shortened V by 4 bases and J by 0 bases, and 12 bases separated the two germline ends. CDR3 sequence: CSVGGGALNTEAFF. The CDR3 region has the DNA TGCAGCGTTGGAGGAGGAGCCTTGAACACTGAAGCTTTCTTT.

The rearrangement uses TRBV7-8 and TRBJ2-1, with D perhaps TRBD2 (6 bases). Per germline, CDR1 SGHVS and CDR2 FQNEAQ. This CDR3 has 15 amino acids. Trimming cost V 3 bases and J 2 bases, with 11 bases left between them. CDR3 protein: CASSLLLATYNEQFF. The CDR3 nucleotides read TGTGCCAGCAGCTTGCTCCTAGCGACCTACAATGAGCAGTTCTTC.

The genes are TRBV28 and TRBJ2-7, with a possible D match to TRBD1 (6 bases). CDR1 is MDHEN, CDR2 SYDVKM, per germline. The CDR3 extends over 15 amino acids. With 7 bases removed from V and 5 bases from J, the gap between germline ends came to 21 bases. CDR3 bases: TGTGCCAGCATTATACAGGGTAGATGTCTACACGAGCAGTACGTC. As protein: CASIIQGRCLHEQYV.

The gene calls are TRBV7-8 and TRBJ1-5; 9 bases map to TRBD1. After removal of 5 bases from V and 7 bases from J, the junction contained 12 bases not matched to a gene. Germline CDR1 SGHVS, CDR2 FQNEAQ. The CDR3 has 16 residues. The chain's CDR3 is CASSDRRDREGQPQHF. Written as DNA, the CDR3 is TGTGCCAGCAGCGACCGCCGGGACAGGGAAGGCCAGCCCCAGCATTTT. The whole variable domain, remainder taken from reference TRBV7-8 and TRBJ1-5, is GAGVSQSPRYKVAKRGQDVALRCDPISGHVSLFWYQQALGQGPEFLTYFQNEAQLDKSGLPSDRFFAERPEGSVSTLKIQRTQQEDSAVYLCASSDRRDREGQPQHFGDGTRLSIL.

The chain employs TRBV10-3 and TRBJ2-7, with TRBD1 identical over 7 bases. The CDR3 spans 12 residues. The trim removed 6 bases at V and 5 bases at J, leaving 4 bases unmatched. Germline V gene sequence: CDR1 ENHRY, CDR2 SYGVKD. Here the CDR3 DNA reads TGTGCCATCAGAAGAGACAGGGACGAGCAGTACTTC. Amino acid sequence: CAIRRDRDEQYF.

Comments on this clone: The same CDR3 arises from other DNA sequences in this sample as well. The chain links TRBV3-1 (or the pseudogene TRBV3-2) to TRBJ1-1; D uncertain. This CDR3 is 12 amino acids long. Germline CDR1 is LGHDT and CDR2 is YNNKEL (reference sequence). The V end was cut by 1 base, the J end by 11 bases, with 11 bases between. The CDR3 spells CASSQGSREAFF. DNA of the CDR3: TGTGCCAGCAGCCAAGGGAGTCGGGAGGCTTTCTTT.

The chain combines TRBV4-3 with TRBJ1-3; weak D call: TRBD1 (6 bases). Trimming pared 0 bases from V and 0 bases from J, leaving 15 bases between. The CDR3 is 18 residues long. Germline V gene sequence: CDR1 LGHNA, CDR2 YSLEER. Here the CDR3 reads CASSQERTAFYSGNTIYF. The CDR3 nucleotides read TGCGCCAGCAGCCAAGAAAGGACAGCTTTCTACTCTGGAAACACCATATATTTT.

The rearrangement joins TRBV12-5 to TRBJ1-5; no clear D. The ends were cut back, 2 bases at V and 7 bases at J, with 12 bases in the middle. This CDR3 has 14 amino acids. Germline CDR1 and CDR2: LGHNT and FRNRAP. CDR3 region: CASGLFSPPQPQHF. CDR3 nucleotides: TGTGCTAGTGGTTTGTTCTCCCCCCCCCAGCCCCAGCATTTT.

V usage is TRBV6-2 or TRBV6-3 and J usage is TRBJ2-7; the D gene is possibly TRBD1 (5 bases). With 4 bases removed from V and 2 bases from J, the gap between germline ends came to 12 bases. The germline V gene encodes CDR1 MNHEY and CDR2 SVGEGT. The CDR3 totals 14 residues. CDR3 loop: CASSSLVRAYEQYF. DNA of the CDR3: TGTGCCAGCAGTTCCCTAGTCAGGGCCTACGAGCAGTACTTC.

The CDR3: CASSLVGTFNQPQHF. The DNA of the CDR3 is TGTGCCAGCAGTTTAGTAGGGACATTTAATCAGCCCCAGCATTTT. The V gene is TRBV28, the J gene TRBJ1-5, with a possible D match to TRBD1 (6 bases). V was trimmed by 2 bases and J by 4 bases, leaving 12 bases between them. This CDR3 is 15 amino acids long. In germline, CDR1 is MDHEN, CDR2 SYDVKM.

The chain couples TRBV4-3 to TRBJ2-3; D is possibly TRBD1 (6 bases). Trimming cost V 5 bases and J 0 bases, with 9 bases left between them. The CDR3 is 14 amino acids. Per germline, CDR1 LGHNA and CDR2 YSLEER. CDR3 DNA: TGCGCCAGCAGCGTAGGGGGTAGCACAGATACGCAGTATTTT. Translation: CASSVGGSTDTQYF.

This rearrangement joins TRBV6-1 to TRBJ1-5; 10 nucleotides align to TRBD1. This CDR3 comprises 17 residues. Germline loops: CDR1 MNHNS, CDR2 SASEGT. After removal of 4 bases from V and 0 bases from J, the junction contained 6 bases not matched to a gene. The DNA for the CDR3 is TGTGCCAGCAGTGGACAGGGGGCTTGGTATAGCAATCAGCCCCAGCATTTT. Encoded protein: CASSGQGAWYSNQPQHF.

This sequence joins TRBV11-1 and TRBJ1-2; D gene uncertain. Trimming left V 2 bases short and J 6 bases short, with 10 bases between. This CDR3 is 13 amino acids long. The germline V gene has CDR1 SGHAT and CDR2 FQDESV (reference sequence). CDR3 nucleotides: TGTGCCAGCAGCTTACCCCAGGATGATGGCTACACCTTC. Its protein product is CASSLPQDDGYTF.

The chain joins TRBV4-3 to TRBJ2-7; the match to TRBD1 covers 11 bases. With V trimmed by 3 bases and J by 4 bases, 5 bases remained unmatched. This CDR3 region has 15 residues. Germline V CDR1 and CDR2: LGHNA, YSLEER. The CDR3 sequence: CASSHLDRGPYEQYF. For the CDR3, the DNA is TGCGCCAGCAGCCACCTGGACAGGGGGCCATACGAGCAGTACTTC.

This rearrangement joins TRBV7-2 to TRBJ2-7, with D possibly being TRBD2 (5 bases). Trimming shortened V by 5 bases and J by 2 bases, and 16 bases separated the two germline ends. This CDR3 spans 15 amino acids. Germline V gives CDR1 SGHTA, CDR2 FQGNSA. The CDR3 loop reads CASSPGLIPTYEQYF. The CDR3 bases are TGTGCCAGCAGCCCAGGACTGATTCCTACCTACGAGCAGTACTTC.

The genes are TRBV11-3 and TRBJ2-3; 15 nucleotides agree with TRBD2. Trimming at V came to 4 bases and at J to 5 bases, leaving 10 bases not matched to a gene. Germline CDR1 reads SGHNT; CDR2 reads YENEEA. The CDR3 has 18 residues. Here the CDR3 reads CASSSGLAGGTLGDTQYF. As DNA, the CDR3 is TGTGCCAGCAGCTCCGGACTAGCGGGGGGGACCCTCGGAGATACGCAGTATTTT.

The chain combines TRBV28 with TRBJ1-1, with 7 positions matching TRBD1. With V trimmed by 8 bases and J by 0 bases, 6 bases remained unmatched. Germline-derived CDR1 and CDR2 are MDHEN and SYDVKM. The CDR3 runs to 14 residues. CDR3: CASLLGTVNTEAFF. In nucleotides, the CDR3 is TGTGCCAGCCTATTAGGGACAGTGAACACTGAAGCTTTCTTT. Full variable domain (outside the CDR3, taken from reference TRBV28 and TRBJ1-1): DVKVTQSSRYLVKRTGEKVFLECVQDMDHENMFWYRQDPGLGLRLIYFSYDVKMKEKGDIPEGYSVSREKKERFSLILESASTNQTSMYLCASLLGTVNTEAFFGQGTRLTVV.

V usage is TRBV24-1 and J usage is TRBJ2-3; 7 nucleotides match TRBD1. Germline assignment: CDR1 KGHDR and CDR2 SFDVKD. Losses at the gene ends were 3 bases for V and 2 bases for J; bases not matched to a gene: 10. The CDR3 loop spans 17 amino acids. CDR3 nucleotides: TGTGCCACCAGTGATGAGGGCAGGGGGACCCCCACAGATACGCAGTATTTT. Encoded protein: CATSDEGRGTPTDTQYF.

The chain recombines TRBV3-1 (or the pseudogene TRBV3-2) with TRBJ1-1; 8 nucleotides align to TRBD1. The CDR3 has 15 amino acids. V lost 0 bases and J lost 12; bases outside the gene matches: 12. Germline loops: CDR1 LGHDT, CDR2 YNNKEL (reference sequence). CDR3 DNA: TGTGCCAGCAGCCAAGACGGGACAGGACCCCCAGGAACTTTCTTT. Translating it yields CASSQDGTGPPGTFF.

The chain has TRBV29-1 and TRBJ1-2; 7 nucleotides match TRBD1. CDR3 length: 12 residues. Germline CDR1 SQVTM, CDR2 ANQGSEA. V shed 6 bases and J 4 bases; nucleotides not matched to a gene: 5. CDR3 amino acids: CSVAGTAYGYTF. CDR3 coding DNA: TGCAGCGTGGCAGGGACAGCCTATGGCTACACCTTC.

The gene calls are TRBV11-2 and TRBJ1-5, with no clear D. CDR1 SGHAT and CDR2 FQNNGV come from the germline V gene. This CDR3 spans 13 amino acids. V was shortened by 6 bases and J by 4 bases, with 10 bases between the two germline ends. The DNA of the CDR3 is TGTGCCAGCAGTCCAACTCAAAATCAGCCCCAGCATTTT. As protein: CASSPTQNQPQHF.

This rearrangement joins TRBV5-8 to TRBJ2-7; D may be TRBD1 (6 bases). The CDR3 contains 14 residues. Trimming took 2 bases from V and 9 from J, leaving 18 bases between them. Germline V gives CDR1 SGHTS, CDR2 YDEGEE. The CDR3 is CASSFFGQPSGQYF. The CDR3 coding sequence is TGTGCCAGCAGCTTCTTTGGACAGCCGTCGGGGCAGTACTTC.

The V and J genes are TRBV18 and TRBJ2-7; maybe TRBD2 (5 bases). Germline V lookup: CDR1 KGHSH, CDR2 LQKENI. Trimming pared 3 bases from V and 5 bases from J, leaving 11 bases between. The CDR3 runs to 13 residues. CDR3 protein: CASSPTERHEQYF. CDR3 sequence (DNA): TGTGCCAGCTCACCTACGGAGCGGCACGAGCAGTACTTC.

This clone was observed a few times. The same CDR3 also results from other DNA sequences found in this sample. J is TRBJ1-3 and V is TRBV29-1; D may be TRBD1 (6 bases). Trimming left V 2 bases short and J 4 bases short, with 9 bases between. There are 13 residues in the CDR3. Germline V gene data show CDR1 as SQVTM and CDR2 as ANQGSEA. CDR3 amino acids: CSVETGSGNTIYF. The CDR3 DNA is TGCAGCGTTGAAACAGGGTCGGGAAACACCATATATTTT.